The 21 T cell receptor beta chains reported below all come from one sample, sequenced in a study of vaccination and CD4 T cells after COVID-19. Antigens of these TCRs are unknown. With the Oncomine TCR Beta short-read assay, DNA from cultured CD4+ T cells was sequenced. TCRdb analysed the PCR reads with MiXCR anew, one entry per CDR3 protein. The data show 3,000 or so distinct CDR3 sequences, around 75% seen once. As for treatment: approximately 10-day PBMC culture with coronavirus spike peptide pools or control peptides (ViraFEST assay). Sequencing was carried out using CD4+ T cells from blood, cultured in vitro. These receptors were obtained from a human donor who had recovered from COVID-19.

V and J are TRBV7-9 and TRBJ1-2; no firm D call. This CDR3 region has 13 residues. Trimming stripped 5 bases from V and 5 bases from J, with 12 bases between. From germline, CDR1 is SEHNR and CDR2 FQNEAQ (reference sequence). CDR3 protein: CASSPLAAYGYTF. The CDR3 coding sequence is TGTGCCAGCAGCCCACTCGCGGCTTATGGCTACACCTTC.

This clonotype was recorded only once. J is TRBJ1-2 and V is TRBV20-1, with unresolved D. The germline V gene has CDR1 DFQATT and CDR2 SNEGSKA (reference sequence). Trimming removed 5 bases from V and 8 bases from J, with 15 bases in between. This CDR3 spans 12 amino acids. As DNA, the CDR3 is TGCAGTGCTCGGGTTAAGGGATGGGGCTACACCTTC. It encodes CSARVKGWGYTF.

The genes are TRBV6-1 and TRBJ2-7, with 11 positions matching TRBD1. Germline values: CDR1 MNHNS, CDR2 SASEGT. V trimming: 5 bases; J trimming: 6 bases; junction bases outside the gene matches: 6. This CDR3 spans 14 amino acids. The CDR3 DNA reads TGTGCCAGCAGTACCGGACAGGGGGCGGGCGAGCAGTACTTC. Translated: CASSTGQGAGEQYF.

The rearrangement links TRBV12-3 or TRBV12-4 to TRBJ1-1; TRBD1 agrees at 8 bases. CDR3 length equals 15 residues. With 2 bases clipped from V and 5 bases from J, the junction kept 7 bases outside the gene matches. CDR3 protein: CASSLYPTGETEAFF. DNA for the CDR3: TGTGCCAGCAGTTTATACCCGACAGGGGAGACTGAAGCTTTCTTT.

The genes are TRBV2 and TRBJ1-1; D is unclear. CDR1 is SNHLY and CDR2 is FYNNEI in the germline V gene. CDR3 length: 15 amino acids. V lost 2 bases and J lost 1, with 11 bases in between. In nucleotides, the CDR3 is TGTGCCAGCAGTGAAAGTGCCAGTCCGAACACTGAAGCTTTCTTT. It is translated as CASSESASPNTEAFF.

The gene calls are TRBV2 and TRBJ1-5, with TRBD1 matching 8 bases. V was pared by 7 bases and J by 6 bases, with 8 bases of the junction left unmatched. The germline V gene has CDR1 SNHLY and CDR2 FYNNEI. CDR3 length: 14 amino acids. The CDR3: CASTDRGGGQPQHF. CDR3 DNA: TGTGCCAGCACCGACAGGGGCGGAGGTCAGCCCCAGCATTTT.

The chain joins TRBV20-1 to TRBJ1-2; 8 positions agree with TRBD1. V dropped 3 bases and J dropped 4; count of bases not matched to a gene: 4. Germline loops: CDR1 DFQATT, CDR2 SNEGSKA (reference sequence). This CDR3 has 13 residues. The CDR3 region has the DNA TGCAGTGCTAGGACAGGGGCATTCTATGGCTACACCTTC. Its protein is CSARTGAFYGYTF.

This clonotype is labeled medium-sized. The gene calls are TRBV19 and TRBJ2-7, with 9 bases identical to TRBD1. Germline assignment: CDR1 LNHDA and CDR2 SQIVND (reference sequence). The CDR3 runs to 15 residues. Unmatched junction bases numbered 10, after V lost 8 bases and J lost 2 bases. The CDR3 sequence is CASAPGDRAPYEQYF. The CDR3 DNA reads TGTGCCAGTGCCCCGGGGGACAGGGCCCCCTACGAGCAGTACTTC.

The V call is TRBV2, the J call TRBJ1-5; D is perhaps TRBD1 (6 bases). Germline CDR1 and CDR2: SNHLY and FYNNEI. This CDR3 contains 18 residues. V was pared by 2 bases and J by 3 bases, with 20 bases between. The CDR3, as DNA: TGTGCCAGCAGTGAATTGGGGAGATTGGGGGCAGACAATCAGCCCCAGCATTTT. Translating gives CASSELGRLGADNQPQHF.

By proportion, this clonotype is large. The rearrangement links TRBV7-9 to TRBJ1-2, with D perhaps TRBD1 (6 bases). Per germline, CDR1 SEHNR and CDR2 FQNEAQ (reference sequence). The CDR3 totals 14 residues. Trimming left V 3 bases short and J 4 bases short, with 12 bases between. As DNA, the CDR3 is TGTGCCAGCAGCTTGGTAGGGGGAAGCTATGGCTACACCTTC. It translates to CASSLVGGSYGYTF.

This chain connects TRBV6-1 to TRBJ2-7; 8 bases line up with TRBD2. V shed 8 bases and J 1 base; nucleotides not matched to a gene: 10. The germline CDR1 and CDR2 sequences are MNHNS and SASEGT. CDR3 length: 15 amino acids. DNA for the CDR3: TGTGCCAGCTCACAACGGAGACTAGCGTCCTACGAGCAGTACTTC. This codes for CASSQRRLASYEQYF.

This clonotype was seen a single time. This chain links TRBV4-1 with TRBJ1-1, with TRBD1 identical over 7 bases. The germline CDR1 and CDR2 sequences are MGHRA and YSYEKL. This CDR3 has 16 amino acids. V was pared by 2 bases and J by 1 base, with 7 bases of the junction left unmatched. In DNA form, the CDR3 reads TGCGCCAGCAGCCAACCGGGACAGCTGAAGAACACTGAAGCTTTCTTT. Residues: CASSQPGQLKNTEAFF.

This chain connects TRBV6-1 to TRBJ2-2, with no clear D. The CDR3 loop spans 12 amino acids. Germline V gene lookup returns CDR1 MNHNS and CDR2 SASEGT. The V and J ends lost 7 bases and 0 bases respectively, with 3 bases between them. CDR3 DNA: TGTGCCAGCAATCCGAACACCGGGGAGCTGTTTTTT. Protein sequence: CASNPNTGELFF.

CDR3 loop: CASSLGRRGTSENIQYF. In DNA form, the CDR3 reads TGTGCCAGCAGCTTAGGCCGGAGGGGGACTTCCGAAAACATTCAGTACTTC. This chain uses TRBV7-9 with TRBJ2-4; D is perhaps TRBD1 or TRBD2 (6 bases each). V lost 1 base, J lost 5 bases, and 18 bases lay in between. CDR1 SEHNR and CDR2 FQNEAQ come from the germline V gene (reference sequence). This CDR3 comprises 17 residues.

Here the CDR3 DNA reads TGCAGTGCGCGCAGGGGAGGTGGGAGCAATCAGCCCCAGCATTTT. Amino acid sequence: CSARRGGGSNQPQHF. The chain recombines TRBV20-1 with TRBJ1-5; D possibly corresponds to TRBD1 (6 bases). The CDR3 is 15 residues long. The V end lost 6 bases, the J end lost 1 base, and 16 bases lay between the germline ends. Germline V gene sequence: CDR1 DFQATT, CDR2 SNEGSKA (reference sequence).

This chain connects TRBV7-3 to TRBJ2-5; 7 nucleotides align to TRBD2. The CDR3 contains 14 residues. The germline gives CDR1 SGHTA, CDR2 FQGTGA. The V and J ends lost 5 bases and 5 bases, in that order; junction bases with no gene match: 8. The CDR3 DNA sequence: TGTGCCAGCAGCGCGAACGGGGGGTCGGAGACCCAGTACTTC. The encoded protein is CASSANGGSETQYF.

This rearrangement joins TRBV20-1 to TRBJ2-2; no definite D call. The V and J ends lost 6 bases and 1 base respectively, with 12 bases between them. Germline-derived CDR1 and CDR2 are DFQATT and SNEGSKA (reference sequence). The CDR3 length is 14 residues. CDR3 in DNA: TGCAGTGCCAACCCCTTAGTGAACACCGGGGAGCTGTTTTTT. Its protein is CSANPLVNTGELFF.

The chain has TRBV6-1 and TRBJ1-5; the D is unclear. This CDR3 comprises 15 residues. From germline, CDR1 is MNHNS and CDR2 SASEGT. V was trimmed by 6 bases and J by 0 bases, leaving 12 bases between them. The CDR3 DNA is TGTGCCAGCAGATCCGCCGCAGATAGCAATCAGCCCCAGCATTTT. Translation gives CASRSAADSNQPQHF.

This sequence joins TRBV5-4 and TRBJ1-2, with 8 bases matching TRBD1. The CDR3 runs 14 residues. Germline trimming cut 4 bases from V and 0 bases from J; bases unmatched to any gene: 2. The germline CDR1 and CDR2 sequences are SGHNT and YYREEE (reference sequence). CDR3 sequence: CASSQQGANYGYTF. The CDR3 DNA follows: TGTGCCAGCAGCCAACAGGGGGCTAACTATGGCTACACCTTC. The whole variable domain, filled in from reference TRBV5-4 and TRBJ1-2, reads ETGVTQSPTHLIKTRGQQVTLRCSSQSGHNTVSWYQQALGQGPQFIFQYYREEENGRGNFPPRFSGLQFPNYSSELNVNALELDDSALYLCASSQQGANYGYTFGSGTRLTVV.

There are a few counts of this clonotype. The chain couples TRBV28 to TRBJ1-2, with unresolved D. The V and J ends lost 7 bases and 7 bases respectively, with 22 bases between them. The CDR3 loop spans 15 amino acids. Germline V gives CDR1 MDHEN, CDR2 SYDVKM. The CDR3 DNA sequence: TGTGCCAGCATCCACAGACGGGGAGGGTTGGGTGGCTACACCTTC. Amino acids: CASIHRRGGLGGYTF.

The V call is TRBV19, the J call TRBJ1-5, with a tentative D call TRBD1 (6 bases). The CDR3 has 16 residues. Germline V CDR1 and CDR2: LNHDA, SQIVND (reference sequence). V lost 2 bases and J lost 1, with 12 bases in between. For the CDR3, the DNA is TGTGCCAGTAGTATATTGCGCAGGGGCAGCAATCAGCCCCAGCATTTT. Its translation is CASSILRRGSNQPQHF.